This T cell receptor beta chain was identified in a study of technical replicates of blood from a handful of donors. TCRdb keeps only in-frame clones here, not all; method: immunoSEQ multiplex PCR. The sample consists of roughly 90,000 clones, about 96% of them appearing once. This CDR3 contains 15 residues. Germline CDR1 SGHRS, CDR2 YFSETQ. Unmatched junction bases numbered 6, after V lost 0 bases and J lost 6 bases. The receptor's source is a human donor in good health. The source material was T cells isolated from PBMCs. J is TRBJ1-5 and V is TRBV5-1; 7 bases line up with TRBD1. CDR3 sequence: CASSLGGGGGQPQHF. Here the CDR3 DNA reads TGCGCCAGCAGCTTGGGAGGGGGCGGCGGTCAGCCCCAGCATTTT.